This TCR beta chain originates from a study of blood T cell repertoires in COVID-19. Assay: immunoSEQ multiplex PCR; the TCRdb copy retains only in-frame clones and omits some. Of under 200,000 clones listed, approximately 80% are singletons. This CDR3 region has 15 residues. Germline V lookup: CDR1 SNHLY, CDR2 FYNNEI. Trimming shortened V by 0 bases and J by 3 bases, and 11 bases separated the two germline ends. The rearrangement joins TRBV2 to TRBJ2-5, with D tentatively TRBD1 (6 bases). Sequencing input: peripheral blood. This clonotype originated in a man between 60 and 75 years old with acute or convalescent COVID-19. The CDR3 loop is CASSEAGAGKETQYF. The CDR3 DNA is TGTGCCAGCAGTGAAGCGGGGGCCGGGAAAGAGACCCAGTACTTC.